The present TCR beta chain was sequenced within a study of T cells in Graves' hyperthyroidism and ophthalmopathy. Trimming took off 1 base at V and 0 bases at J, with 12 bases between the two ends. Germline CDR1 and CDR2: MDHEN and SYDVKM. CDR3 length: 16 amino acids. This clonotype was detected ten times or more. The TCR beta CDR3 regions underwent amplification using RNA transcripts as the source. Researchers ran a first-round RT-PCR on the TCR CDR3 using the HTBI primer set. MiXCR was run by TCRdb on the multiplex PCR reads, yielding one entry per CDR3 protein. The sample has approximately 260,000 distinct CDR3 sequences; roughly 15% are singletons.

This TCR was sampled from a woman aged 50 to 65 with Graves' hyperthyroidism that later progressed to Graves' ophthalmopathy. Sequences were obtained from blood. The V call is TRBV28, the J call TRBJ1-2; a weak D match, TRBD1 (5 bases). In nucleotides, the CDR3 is TGTGCCAGCAGTTTATACGAGGGACGAGCTAACTATGGCTACACCTTC. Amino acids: CASSLYEGRANYGYTF.